This T cell receptor beta chain stems from a study of blood T cell repertoires in COVID-19. Study information: The cDNA or gDNA used as material had been derived from T cells, B-cell-depleted T cells, or PBMCs.

V shed 2 bases, J shed 1 base, and the junction held 9 bases outside the gene matches. This CDR3 is built from 18 residues. Germline CDR1 and CDR2: SGHAT and FQNNGV. The method was immunoSEQ multiplex PCR; TCRdb's version includes in-frame clones alone and lacks a portion of them. Counted here are over 90,000 clones, roughly 79% occurring once; the ten biggest clones make up around 5%. V gene TRBV11-2 combines with J gene TRBJ2-3; TRBD1 matches at 10 bases. The receptor was isolated from a man aged 80 or over with COVID-19, enrolled during active disease. The specimen was peripheral blood. The CDR3 DNA reads TGTGCCAGCAGCTTACGTTGGGGGACAGGGGCCGGCACAGATACGCAGTATTTT. It codes for CASSLRWGTGAGTDTQYF.